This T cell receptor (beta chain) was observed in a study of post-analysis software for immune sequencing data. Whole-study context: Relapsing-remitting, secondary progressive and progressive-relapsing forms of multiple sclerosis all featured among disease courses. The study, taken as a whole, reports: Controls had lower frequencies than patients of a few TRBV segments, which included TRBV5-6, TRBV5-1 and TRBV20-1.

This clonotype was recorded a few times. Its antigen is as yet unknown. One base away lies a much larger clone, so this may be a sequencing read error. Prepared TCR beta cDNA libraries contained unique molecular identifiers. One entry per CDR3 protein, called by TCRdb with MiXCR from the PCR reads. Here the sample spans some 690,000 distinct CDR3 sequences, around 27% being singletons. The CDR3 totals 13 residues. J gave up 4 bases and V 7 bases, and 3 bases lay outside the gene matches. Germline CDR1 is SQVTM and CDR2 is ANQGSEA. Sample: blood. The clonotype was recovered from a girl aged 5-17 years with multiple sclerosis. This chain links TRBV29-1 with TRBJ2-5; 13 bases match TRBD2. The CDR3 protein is CSGRLAGGETQYF. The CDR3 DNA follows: TGCAGCGGTCGACTAGCGGGAGGAGAGACCCAGTACTTC.